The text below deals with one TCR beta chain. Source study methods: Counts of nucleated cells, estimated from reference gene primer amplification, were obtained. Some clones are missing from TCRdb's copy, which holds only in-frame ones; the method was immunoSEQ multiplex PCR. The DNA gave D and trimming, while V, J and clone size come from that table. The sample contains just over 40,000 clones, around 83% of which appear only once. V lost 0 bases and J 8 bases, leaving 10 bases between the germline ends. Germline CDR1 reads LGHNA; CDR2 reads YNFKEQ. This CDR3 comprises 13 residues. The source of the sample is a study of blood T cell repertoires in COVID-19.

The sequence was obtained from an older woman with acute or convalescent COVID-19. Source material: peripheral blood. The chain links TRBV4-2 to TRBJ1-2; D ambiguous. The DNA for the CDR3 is TGTGCCAGCAGCCAAGATAGTCTGTCGGGCTACACCTTC. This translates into CASSQDSLSGYTF.